A selection of T cell receptor beta chains follows, all from one sample in a study of blood T cells in healthy people across ages. TCRdb reanalysed the 5' RACE reads using MiXCR and keeps one entry per CDR3 protein. The repertoire holds 600,000 or so distinct CDR3 sequences, with approximately 30% as singletons. The sample comprised blood. The source of these receptors is a woman older than 75 in good health. CDR3s include the opening cysteine and the closing phenylalanine or tryptophan. A D gene is named only where the DNA matches it firmly. Rows give clone size only sometimes, using once, few, many, or a class for an expanded clone.

D	length	V	size	J	DNA	CDR3
TRBD2	16	TRBV7-2	many	TRBJ2-3	TGTGCCAGCAGCCAAAACCCCAGCGGGGGGGCTAATACGCAGTATTTT	CASSQNPSGGANTQYF
NA	14	TRBV9	many	TRBJ2-6	TGTGCCAGCAGCGTCGGGGATGGGGCCAACGTCCTGACTTTC	CASSVGDGANVLTF
NA	13	TRBV6-1	NA	TRBJ1-5	TGTGCCAGCAGTGAAATAAGGGGAGGGCCCCAGCATTTT	CASSEIRGGPQHF
NA	14	TRBV5-1	NA	TRBJ2-7	TGCGCCAGCAGCTTGACAGGTTCCACCTACGAGCAGTACTTC	CASSLTGSTYEQYF
NA	17	TRBV5-1	many	TRBJ2-3	TGCGCCAGCAGGATGTCCCCCCCCCAGGGTTCGGGAGATACGCAGTATTTT	CASRMSPPQGSGDTQYF
NA	16	TRBV20-1	few	TRBJ1-1	TGCAGTGTCAAGGGGCGGAAAGGGCGGGGGATCCCTGAAGCTTTCTTT	CSVKGRKGRGIPEAFF
TRBD2	16	TRBV7-7	many	TRBJ2-1	TGTGCTAGCAGCGCGAGGAGCGGGGTATCCTACAATGAGCAGTTCTTC	CASSARSGVSYNEQFF
TRBD2	17	TRBV10-3	NA	TRBJ2-3	TGTGCCATCAGTGCGATACTAGCGGGGACCCCTTTGGATGCGCAGTATTTT	CAISAILAGTPLDAQYF
NA	10	TRBV6-1	few	TRBJ1-1	TGTGCCAGCAGTGATCTAGGAGCTTTCTTT	CASSDLGAFF
TRBD2	16	TRBV7-3	few	TRBJ2-4	TGTGCCAGCAGCTTACAGGGAGGGATCGAAGGAAACATTCAGTACTTC	CASSLQGGIEGNIQYF
NA	17	TRBV6-1	NA	TRBJ2-5	TGTGCCAGCAGGCGTAGCGGATGCGGGGGCCTGATAGAGACCCAGTACTTC	CASRRSGCGGLIETQYF
TRBD2	16	TRBV3-1	NA	TRBJ2-1	TGTGCCTGCAGCCACTCCGGGACTACCCTCGAAGATGAGCAGTTCTTC	CACSHSGTTLEDEQFF
NA	14	TRBV7-9	many	TRBJ2-7	TGTGCCAGCAGCTTAGTTCAGGGGAGAGGGGAGCAGTACTTC	CASSLVQGRGEQYF
NA	16	TRBV6-1	NA	TRBJ1-2	TGTGCCAGCAGTGATCAGGCCCGGGGAGCTAACTATGGCTACACCTTC	CASSDQARGANYGYTF
NA	15	TRBV6-1	many	TRBJ2-1	TGTGCCAGCAGTCCCGGGACTTTTGGTGGGAATGAGCAGTTCTTC	CASSPGTFGGNEQFF
TRBD1	15	TRBV12-3/TRBV12-4	NA	TRBJ2-3	TGTGCCAGCACCCCAGACAGGGTTAGCACAGATGTGCAGTATTTT	CASTPDRVSTDVQYF
TRBD2	16	TRBV12-3/TRBV12-4	many	TRBJ2-3	TGTGCCAGCAGTTTTCGACTAGCGGGGCGCACAGATACGCAGTATTTT	CASSFRLAGRTDTQYF
TRBD1	17	TRBV7-9	many	TRBJ1-2	TGTGCCAGCAGCCGGTTTAAAGGACAGGGCGAAGACTATGGCTACACCTTC	CASSRFKGQGEDYGYTF
NA	12	TRBV5-1	NA	TRBJ2-7	TGCGCCAGCAGGGGCCTCCCCTGGGAGCAGTACTTC	CASRGLPWEQYF
NA	13	TRBV13	few	TRBJ1-1	TGTGCCAGCAGTCCCGACAGTAACACTGAAGCTTTCTTT	CASSPDSNTEAFF
NA	14	TRBV20-1	many	TRBJ2-3	TGCAGTGCCCCCGGAGGCCGTACGGGGACAACGCAGTATTTT	CSAPGGRTGTTQYF
TRBD2	14	TRBV20-1	NA	TRBJ2-7	TGCAGTGCCATTAGCGGGGGCCTCTCCTACGAGCAGTACTTC	CSAISGGLSYEQYF
TRBD1	15	TRBV10-3	many	TRBJ2-7	TGTGCCATCAGTGCGGCGGGACAGGGAGGTTACGAGCAGTACTTC	CAISAAGQGGYEQYF
NA	15	TRBV5-1	many	TRBJ2-5	TGCGCCAGCAGCCCAGCCGGAGGAACCGGAGAGACCCAGTACTTC	CASSPAGGTGETQYF
NA	14	TRBV5-1	NA	TRBJ1-6	TGCGCCAGCAGCAGCTCAGGGAATAATTCACCCCTCCACTTT	CASSSSGNNSPLHF
TRBD2	15	TRBV7-7	many	TRBJ2-1	TGTGCCAGCAGTAAAGGACTAGCGGGGGCGGACGAGCAGTTCTTC	CASSKGLAGADEQFF
NA	15	TRBV5-5	NA	TRBJ2-4	TGTGCCAGCAGCTCCGCCGGAGGCCTCCAAAACATTCAGTACTTC	CASSSAGGLQNIQYF
NA	15	TRBV5-6	few	TRBJ1-6	TGTGCCAGCAGCTTGGACCCAGGGTGGAATTCACCCCTCCACTTT	CASSLDPGWNSPLHF